This is a list of T cell receptor beta chains from one sample in a study of control samples from healthy donors and cancer patients. Sequencing used immunoSEQ multiplex PCR; TCRdb keeps in-frame clones, though not all of them. Of around 74,000 clones listed, approximately 92% are singletons. The sample comprised blood. The source of these receptors is a woman aged 60-75 years in good health. CDR3s include the opening cysteine and the closing phenylalanine or tryptophan. The D gene is left open where the match is weak. Size tells how often a clone was seen (once, few, many) or the class of an expanded clone, and some rows leave it out.

j_gene	abundance	d_gene	v_gene	CDR3nt	CDR3aa
TRBJ2-1	-	-	TRBV7-2	TGTGCCAGCAGCTTAGCTCAACTAGCTCCTCAGCAGTTCTTC	CASSLAQLAPQQFF
TRBJ1-2	-	-	TRBV5-1	TGCGCCAGCAGCTTGGACAGGGTTGACTATGGCTACACCTTC	CASSLDRVDYGYTF
TRBJ2-3	-	-	TRBV28	TGTGCCAGCAGTTCAGGAGGAGCCGAAAACACAGATACGCAGTATTTT	CASSSGGAENTDTQYF
TRBJ1-2	-	TRBD1	TRBV6-1	TGTGCCAGCAGTGAAACGACAGGGGGGAGGGTTGAAGGCTACACCTTC	CASSETTGGRVEGYTF
TRBJ1-2	-	-	TRBV30	TGTGCCTGGAGTGATCGAGACCCCAGGGGACGAAATGGCTACACCTTC	CAWSDRDPRGRNGYTF
TRBJ2-3	-	-	TRBV27	TGTGGATCGGGACACAATCGCGCAGATACGCAGTATTTT	CGSGHNRADTQYF
TRBJ2-7	-	-	TRBV5-6	TGTGCCAGCAGCCCGGGTGGGGGGACACGGAGCTACGAGCAGTACTTC	CASSPGGGTRSYEQYF
TRBJ1-4	-	TRBD1	TRBV5-1	TGCGCCAGCAGCTTGGGACAGGGTAATGAAAAACTGTTTTTT	CASSLGQGNEKLFF
TRBJ1-1	-	-	TRBV28	TGTGCCAGCAGTTTAGACCTAGGGGGAAGGGGAGCTTTCTTT	CASSLDLGGRGAFF
TRBJ2-1	-	TRBD1	TRBV24-1	TGTGCCCCCAGTGATCCCCAGGGGGCCGTAGATGAGCAGTTCTTC	CAPSDPQGAVDEQFF
TRBJ1-2	-	-	TRBV12-3/TRBV12-4	TGTGCCAGCACCCAGGCGCCCTATGGCTACACCTTC	CASTQAPYGYTF
TRBJ2-2	-	-	TRBV7-9	TGTGCCAGCAGCTCGGGCCCGCGGAGCCTGAACACCGGGGAGCTGTTTTTT	CASSSGPRSLNTGELFF
TRBJ2-1	-	-	TRBV24-1	TGTGCCACCAGTGATCCCCGGCGGCCAACCAGTGAGCAGTTCTTC	CATSDPRRPTSEQFF
TRBJ2-1	-	-	TRBV7-2	TGTGCCAGCAGCCCGAAAACAGGGAATGAGCAGTTCTTC	CASSPKTGNEQFF
TRBJ1-3	-	-	TRBV10-1	TGCGCCAGCAGTGAAAGTTCTGGAAACACCATATATTTT	CASSESSGNTIYF
TRBJ2-7	few	-	TRBV4-1	TGCGCCAGCAGCCAAGATAGCAGGGGATTATACGAGCAGTACTTC	CASSQDSRGLYEQYF
TRBJ1-5	once	-	TRBV18	TGTGCCAGCTCACCCGTTAATACAGTCCTCAATCAGCCCCAGCATTTT	CASSPVNTVLNQPQHF
TRBJ2-1	-	TRBD2	TRBV7-8	TGTGCCAGCAGCCCGCGGACTAGCGGAAATTACAATGAGCAGTTCTTC	CASSPRTSGNYNEQFF
TRBJ2-7	-	-	TRBV30	TGTGCCTGGAGTGCTTACTACGAGCAGTACTTC	CAWSAYYEQYF
TRBJ2-1	-	TRBD1	TRBV7-2	TGTGCCAGCAGCTTCCAAACAGGGGGCGATGAGCAGTTCTTC	CASSFQTGGDEQFF
TRBJ2-7	once	TRBD2	TRBV20-1	TGCAGTGCTAGTCCGACTAGCGGGAGCATGGGTTACGAGCAGTACTTC	CSASPTSGSMGYEQYF
TRBJ2-1	-	TRBD2	TRBV5-1	TGCGCCAGCAGCTTGGAGGGAGGGTCCGATGAGCAGTTCTTC	CASSLEGGSDEQFF
TRBJ1-2	-	-	TRBV21-1	TGTGCCAGCAGCACCCAGAGACAGGGGGCTCGTGGCTACACCTTC	CASSTQRQGARGYTF
TRBJ1-4	-	-	TRBV27	TGTGCCAGCAGGCCCGCAACTAATGAAAAACTGTTTTTT	CASRPATNEKLFF
TRBJ2-3	-	-	TRBV9	TGTGCCAGCAGCGTAACGGGAGTAAGCTTTTCAGATACGCAGTATTTT	CASSVTGVSFSDTQYF
TRBJ2-2	-	-	TRBV7-2	TGTGCCAGCAGCTTAGTGCGGGGCGGCCAGACTAACACCGGGGAGCTGTTTTTT	CASSLVRGGQTNTGELFF
TRBJ2-5	-	-	TRBV6-5	TGTGCCAGCAGTTACTCGGGGGGGGCGGGAGAGACCCAGTACTTC	CASSYSGGAGETQYF
TRBJ1-1	-	-	TRBV28	TGTGCCAGCAGCACCGGGGGGGGAGGCTGGGACACTGAAGCTTTCTTT	CASSTGGGGWDTEAFF
TRBJ2-1	-	-	TRBV29-1	TGCAGCATAGCCTCGTCCTACAATGAGCAGTTCTTC	CSIASSYNEQFF
TRBJ1-1	-	-	TRBV7-9	TGTGCCAGCAGCCCCGCGAACACTGAAGCTTTCTTT	CASSPANTEAFF
TRBJ1-6	-	-	TRBV7-2	TGTGCCAGCAGCTTACAGGGCCAGACTTCACCCCTCCACTTT	CASSLQGQTSPLHF
TRBJ1-1	-	-	TRBV6-1	TGTGCCAGCAGTGAAACTCAGGGGCGCAAGACTTTCTTT	CASSETQGRKTFF
TRBJ1-4	-	-	TRBV30	TGTGCCTGGTCTGGAGGGGCTTCTAATGAAAAACTGTTTTTT	CAWSGGASNEKLFF
TRBJ2-7	-	TRBD1	TRBV5-1	TGCGCCAGCAGCTTAGGTCAGGGGGCCTCCGAGCAGTACTTC	CASSLGQGASEQYF
TRBJ1-1	-	-	TRBV2	TGTGCCAGCAGCGAGGCCGGATCGGGAACTGAAGCTTTCTTT	CASSEAGSGTEAFF
TRBJ1-6	-	-	TRBV27	TGTGCCAGCAGTTCCCCGGGCAAGACACCCCTCCACTTT	CASSSPGKTPLHF
TRBJ1-5	-	-	TRBV5-8	TGTGCCAGCAGCGCGGTTATGGGCAATCAGCCCCAGCATTTT	CASSAVMGNQPQHF
TRBJ2-1	once	-	TRBV7-3	TGTGCCAGCAGCTTAAGCGGCGGCAGCTCCTACAATGAGCAGTTCTTC	CASSLSGGSSYNEQFF
TRBJ2-3	-	-	TRBV7-2	TGTGCCAGCAGCTCCATTATAGGGGGGAGCACAGATACGCAGTATTTT	CASSSIIGGSTDTQYF
TRBJ1-4	-	-	TRBV25-1	TGTGCCAGCAGTGACCCAGGGGCAGGCCGTGAAAAACTGTTTTTT	CASSDPGAGREKLFF
TRBJ1-2	once	TRBD1	TRBV2	TGTGCCAGCAGTTTTGACAGGGGGGTCGTTGATGGGGATGGCTACACCTTC	CASSFDRGVVDGDGYTF